A selection of T cell receptor beta chains follows, all from one sample in a study of cytomegalovirus exposure and HLA in healthy donors. Clones were sequenced by immunoSEQ multiplex PCR, and TCRdb holds only the in-frame ones, with some missing. The table lists under 200,000 clones, 60% to 75% of them singletons, with just under 3% in the top ten. The sequencing sample was made of PBMCs. The receptors stem from a woman aged 45-65 years in good health and CMV-seropositive. CDR3s include the opening cysteine and the closing phenylalanine or tryptophan. The order of the fields is clone size, J gene, V gene, CDR3 length, D gene, CDR3 protein, CDR3 DNA. D genes are given only for firm matches. A row's size may be missing; if present it is once, few, many or a size class.

abundance: .; j_gene: TRBJ2-3; v_gene: TRBV7-2; len: 15; d_gene: .; CDR3aa: CASSLAARHTDTQYF; CDR3nt: TGTGCCAGCAGCTTAGCCGCTAGGCACACAGATACGCAGTATTTT
abundance: .; j_gene: TRBJ2-3; v_gene: TRBV2; len: 12; d_gene: .; CDR3aa: CASRVQSDTQYF; CDR3nt: TGTGCCAGCAGGGTACAGTCAGATACGCAGTATTTT
abundance: .; j_gene: TRBJ2-7; v_gene: TRBV28; len: 12; d_gene: .; CDR3aa: CASGLGGHEQYF; CDR3nt: TGTGCCAGCGGCCTGGGTGGGCACGAGCAGTACTTC
abundance: .; j_gene: TRBJ2-3; v_gene: TRBV9; len: 13; d_gene: .; CDR3aa: CASTRTATDTQYF; CDR3nt: TGTGCCAGCACCAGGACAGCCACAGATACGCAGTATTTT
abundance: .; j_gene: TRBJ2-5; v_gene: TRBV6-5; len: 15; d_gene: TRBD2; CDR3aa: CASKPGLAGEETQYF; CDR3nt: TGTGCCAGCAAACCGGGACTAGCGGGGGAGGAGACCCAGTACTTC
abundance: .; j_gene: TRBJ1-3; v_gene: TRBV6-6; len: 14; d_gene: .; CDR3aa: CASSYLTAGNTIYF; CDR3nt: TGTGCCAGCAGTTACTTAACAGCTGGAAACACCATATATTTT
abundance: .; j_gene: TRBJ2-5; v_gene: TRBV25-1; len: 15; d_gene: TRBD2; CDR3aa: CASSPDGTRGETQYF; CDR3nt: TGTGCCAGCAGTCCTGATGGGACTAGAGGGGAGACCCAGTACTTC
abundance: .; j_gene: TRBJ1-2; v_gene: TRBV19; len: 13; d_gene: .; CDR3aa: CASRAEWPEGYTF; CDR3nt: TGTGCCAGTAGGGCCGAGTGGCCGGAGGGCTACACCTTC
abundance: once; j_gene: TRBJ2-3; v_gene: TRBV9; len: 15; d_gene: TRBD2; CDR3aa: CASSVRGGPSDTQYF; CDR3nt: TGTGCCAGCAGCGTTCGGGGGGGGCCATCAGATACGCAGTATTTT
abundance: .; j_gene: TRBJ1-6; v_gene: TRBV5-5; len: 16; d_gene: TRBD1; CDR3aa: CASSLVTGSIHSPLHF; CDR3nt: TGTGCCAGCAGCTTGGTGACAGGGTCGATCCATTCACCCCTCCACTTT
abundance: .; j_gene: TRBJ2-5; v_gene: TRBV7-9; len: 18; d_gene: TRBD2; CDR3aa: CASSRLAGGRATKETQYF; CDR3nt: TGTGCCAGCAGCCGACTAGCGGGGGGCCGAGCAACAAAAGAGACCCAGTACTTC
abundance: .; j_gene: TRBJ2-5; v_gene: TRBV6-6; len: 16; d_gene: .; CDR3aa: CASSYSGRGARETQYF; CDR3nt: TGTGCCAGCAGTTACTCGGGCCGGGGGGCCAGGGAGACCCAGTACTTC
abundance: .; j_gene: TRBJ1-2; v_gene: TRBV2; len: 11; d_gene: .; CDR3aa: CASGTRDGYTF; CDR3nt: TGTGCCAGCGGCACCAGGGATGGCTACACCTTC
abundance: .; j_gene: TRBJ2-2; v_gene: TRBV5-1; len: 17; d_gene: TRBD2; CDR3aa: CASSWTGTSASTGELFF; CDR3nt: TGCGCCAGCAGCTGGACTGGGACTAGCGCAAGCACCGGGGAGCTGTTTTTT
abundance: .; j_gene: TRBJ2-5; v_gene: TRBV7-9; len: 11; d_gene: .; CDR3aa: CASSSQGTQYF; CDR3nt: TGTGCCAGCAGCTCCCAGGGTACCCAGTACTTC
abundance: .; j_gene: TRBJ2-2; v_gene: TRBV5-5; len: 15; d_gene: TRBD1; CDR3aa: CASSPGTGGPGELFF; CDR3nt: TGTGCCAGCAGCCCCGGGACAGGGGGCCCCGGGGAGCTGTTTTTT
abundance: .; j_gene: TRBJ2-7; v_gene: TRBV11-2; len: 12; d_gene: .; CDR3aa: CASSFIPYEQYF; CDR3nt: TGTGCCAGCAGCTTCATCCCCTACGAGCAGTACTTC
abundance: .; j_gene: TRBJ1-1; v_gene: TRBV29-1; len: 14; d_gene: TRBD1; CDR3aa: CSVRDRATNTEAFF; CDR3nt: TGCAGCGTTCGAGACAGGGCTACGAACACTGAAGCTTTCTTT
abundance: .; j_gene: TRBJ1-5; v_gene: TRBV11-2; len: 13; d_gene: .; CDR3aa: CASSLIQDQPQHF; CDR3nt: TGTGCCAGCAGCTTAATACAGGATCAGCCCCAGCATTTT
abundance: .; j_gene: TRBJ2-7; v_gene: TRBV5-6; len: 13; d_gene: TRBD1; CDR3aa: CASSPGQYPEQYF; CDR3nt: TGTGCCAGCAGCCCGGGACAGTACCCCGAGCAGTACTTC
abundance: .; j_gene: TRBJ2-7; v_gene: TRBV18; len: 14; d_gene: TRBD1; CDR3aa: CASSPSGQAYEQYF; CDR3nt: TGTGCCAGCTCACCCTCGGGACAGGCCTACGAGCAGTACTTC
abundance: .; j_gene: TRBJ1-2; v_gene: TRBV5-6; len: 16; d_gene: TRBD1; CDR3aa: CASSPPATGTVYGYTF; CDR3nt: TGTGCCAGCAGCCCCCCTGCAACCGGGACAGTCTATGGCTACACCTTC
abundance: few; j_gene: TRBJ2-5; v_gene: TRBV5-5; len: 11; d_gene: .; CDR3aa: CASSLEETQYF; CDR3nt: TGTGCCAGCAGCCTAGAGGAGACCCAGTACTTC
abundance: .; j_gene: TRBJ2-2; v_gene: TRBV12-5; len: 15; d_gene: TRBD1; CDR3aa: CASGLGQGNTGELFF; CDR3nt: TGTGCTAGTGGTTTGGGACAGGGAAACACCGGGGAGCTGTTTTTT
abundance: .; j_gene: TRBJ2-1; v_gene: TRBV5-1; len: 15; d_gene: .; CDR3aa: CASSPQTVGGGEQFF; CDR3nt: TGCGCCAGCAGCCCACAGACAGTTGGGGGCGGTGAGCAGTTCTTC
abundance: .; j_gene: TRBJ1-1; v_gene: TRBV5-1; len: 13; d_gene: .; CDR3aa: CASSFSTSTEAFF; CDR3nt: TGCGCCAGCAGCTTTAGTACGAGTACTGAAGCTTTCTTT
abundance: .; j_gene: TRBJ1-5; v_gene: TRBV18; len: 15; d_gene: .; CDR3aa: CASSASTNSNQPQHF; CDR3nt: TGTGCCAGCTCCGCGTCGACAAATAGCAATCAGCCCCAGCATTTT
abundance: .; j_gene: TRBJ2-7; v_gene: TRBV9; len: 14; d_gene: TRBD1; CDR3aa: CASSVEGQGYEQYF; CDR3nt: TGTGCCAGCAGCGTAGAAGGACAGGGCTACGAGCAGTACTTC
abundance: few; j_gene: TRBJ1-1; v_gene: TRBV19; len: 11; d_gene: .; CDR3aa: CASSHRTEAFF; CDR3nt: TGTGCCAGTAGTCATCGGACTGAAGCTTTCTTT
abundance: .; j_gene: TRBJ1-2; v_gene: TRBV25-1; len: 15; d_gene: TRBD1; CDR3aa: CASSAPLGQGYGYTF; CDR3nt: TGTGCCAGCAGTGCGCCTCTCGGACAGGGCTATGGCTACACCTTC
abundance: .; j_gene: TRBJ1-1; v_gene: TRBV10-2; len: 11; d_gene: .; CDR3aa: CASGGNTEAFF; CDR3nt: TGCGCCAGCGGAGGGAACACTGAAGCTTTCTTT
abundance: .; j_gene: TRBJ1-1; v_gene: TRBV5-6; len: 13; d_gene: .; CDR3aa: CASSPPMVDRAFF; CDR3nt: TGTGCCAGCAGCCCACCGATGGTAGATCGAGCTTTCTTT
abundance: .; j_gene: TRBJ1-6; v_gene: TRBV30; len: 12; d_gene: .; CDR3aa: CAADRQHSPLHF; CDR3nt: TGTGCCGCTGACAGGCAGCATTCACCCCTCCACTTT
abundance: .; j_gene: TRBJ1-1; v_gene: TRBV5-1; len: 13; d_gene: .; CDR3aa: CASSLGSGTEAFF; CDR3nt: TGCGCCAGCAGCTTGGGGTCCGGGACTGAAGCTTTCTTT
abundance: .; j_gene: TRBJ1-4; v_gene: TRBV6-5; len: 15; d_gene: .; CDR3aa: CASSRGLATNEKLFF; CDR3nt: TGTGCCAGCAGCCGCGGACTAGCAACTAATGAAAAACTGTTTTTT
abundance: .; j_gene: TRBJ1-1; v_gene: TRBV29-1; len: 11; d_gene: .; CDR3aa: CSVGEGGEAFF; CDR3nt: TGCAGCGTTGGTGAAGGGGGTGAAGCTTTCTTT
abundance: .; j_gene: TRBJ2-7; v_gene: TRBV10-3; len: 15; d_gene: TRBD2; CDR3aa: CAIRSSGGDHYEQYF; CDR3nt: TGTGCCATCAGAAGTAGCGGGGGGGACCACTACGAGCAGTACTTC
abundance: .; j_gene: TRBJ1-2; v_gene: TRBV7-6; len: 14; d_gene: TRBD1; CDR3aa: CASSSPGTGSGYTF; CDR3nt: TGTGCCAGCAGCTCTCCCGGGACAGGTAGTGGCTACACCTTC
abundance: .; j_gene: TRBJ2-7; v_gene: TRBV6-1; len: 11; d_gene: .; CDR3aa: CASSVNYEQYF; CDR3nt: TGTGCCAGCAGTGTTAACTACGAGCAGTACTTC
abundance: .; j_gene: TRBJ1-1; v_gene: TRBV6-6; len: 15; d_gene: .; CDR3aa: CASSYVLGRDNEAFF; CDR3nt: TGTGCCAGCAGTTACGTGTTGGGCAGGGATAATGAAGCTTTCTTT
abundance: .; j_gene: TRBJ2-5; v_gene: TRBV30; len: 14; d_gene: TRBD1; CDR3aa: CAWSGGQGGETQYF; CDR3nt: TGTGCCTGGAGTGGAGGACAGGGTGGGGAGACCCAGTACTTC
abundance: .; j_gene: TRBJ2-1; v_gene: TRBV5-1; len: 15; d_gene: TRBD2; CDR3aa: CASSLASGDYNEQFF; CDR3nt: TGCGCCAGCAGCTTGGCCAGCGGGGACTACAATGAGCAGTTCTTC
abundance: .; j_gene: TRBJ1-2; v_gene: TRBV6-5; len: 13; d_gene: .; CDR3aa: CASSAGGLGGYTF; CDR3nt: TGTGCCAGCAGTGCTGGAGGGCTGGGAGGCTACACCTTC
abundance: .; j_gene: TRBJ2-1; v_gene: TRBV5-1; len: 14; d_gene: TRBD2; CDR3aa: CASSYGGDYNEQFF; CDR3nt: TGCGCCAGCAGCTACGGGGGGGACTACAATGAGCAGTTCTTC
abundance: .; j_gene: TRBJ2-3; v_gene: TRBV6-1; len: 13; d_gene: .; CDR3aa: CASSTGSTDTQYF; CDR3nt: TGTGCCAGCAGTACAGGGTCCACAGATACGCAGTATTTT
abundance: .; j_gene: TRBJ2-4; v_gene: TRBV2; len: 13; d_gene: .; CDR3aa: CASNTDIKNIQYF; CDR3nt: TGTGCCAGCAACACCGACATCAAAAACATTCAGTACTTC
abundance: .; j_gene: TRBJ2-1; v_gene: TRBV11-2; len: 16; d_gene: TRBD2; CDR3aa: CASSLIAGGTYNEQFF; CDR3nt: TGTGCCAGCAGCTTGATTGCGGGGGGCACCTACAATGAGCAGTTCTTC
abundance: once; j_gene: TRBJ2-5; v_gene: TRBV7-6; len: 16; d_gene: TRBD1; CDR3aa: CASSYRDSLLGETQYF; CDR3nt: TGTGCCAGCAGCTACCGGGACAGCCTGTTAGGAGAGACCCAGTACTTC
abundance: .; j_gene: TRBJ1-2; v_gene: TRBV7-9; len: 15; d_gene: TRBD1; CDR3aa: CASSLAGDRGHGYTF; CDR3nt: TGTGCCAGCAGCTTAGCGGGGGACAGGGGTCATGGCTACACCTTC
abundance: .; j_gene: TRBJ1-5; v_gene: TRBV11-2; len: 15; d_gene: TRBD1; CDR3aa: CASSPDRGSNQPQHF; CDR3nt: TGTGCCAGCAGCCCGGACAGGGGGAGCAATCAGCCCCAGCATTTT
abundance: .; j_gene: TRBJ1-1; v_gene: TRBV6-1; len: 14; d_gene: TRBD1; CDR3aa: CASSAGTVNTEAFF; CDR3nt: TGTGCCAGCAGCGCCGGGACAGTGAACACTGAAGCTTTCTTT
abundance: .; j_gene: TRBJ2-5; v_gene: TRBV2; len: 13; d_gene: TRBD1; CDR3aa: CARSGQGAWEQYF; CDR3nt: TGTGCCAGATCGGGACAGGGGGCGTGGGAGCAGTACTTC
abundance: .; j_gene: TRBJ1-1; v_gene: TRBV6-1; len: 13; d_gene: TRBD1; CDR3aa: CASNPTGLSEAFF; CDR3nt: TGTGCCAGCAATCCGACAGGGCTTAGTGAAGCTTTCTTC
abundance: .; j_gene: TRBJ1-6; v_gene: TRBV7-9; len: 14; d_gene: .; CDR3aa: CASSPGSPNSPLHF; CDR3nt: TGTGCCAGCAGCCCTGGGAGCCCTAATTCACCCCTCCACTTT
abundance: .; j_gene: TRBJ2-2; v_gene: TRBV7-3; len: 15; d_gene: .; CDR3aa: CASSPTGRSTGELFF; CDR3nt: TGTGCCAGCAGCCCGACAGGACGATCGACCGGGGAGCTGTTTTTT
abundance: .; j_gene: TRBJ2-3; v_gene: TRBV30; len: 16; d_gene: TRBD2; CDR3aa: CAWTTSSGSGTDTQYF; CDR3nt: TGTGCCTGGACCACGAGTAGCGGGTCAGGAACAGATACGCAGTATTTT
abundance: once; j_gene: TRBJ1-4; v_gene: TRBV6-1; len: 13; d_gene: .; CDR3aa: CASSRGWNEKLFF; CDR3nt: TGTGCCAGCAGTAGAGGGTGGAATGAAAAACTGTTTTTT
abundance: .; j_gene: TRBJ2-1; v_gene: TRBV6-5; len: 15; d_gene: TRBD1; CDR3aa: CASSYTGQGHSEQFF; CDR3nt: TGTGCCAGCAGTTACACGGGACAGGGTCACAGTGAGCAGTTCTTC
abundance: .; j_gene: TRBJ2-2; v_gene: TRBV6-1; len: 20; d_gene: TRBD1; CDR3aa: CASSEAGQGTISFYTGELFF; CDR3nt: TGTGCCAGCAGTGAAGCGGGACAGGGGACAATCTCTTTCTACACCGGGGAGCTGTTTTTT
abundance: .; j_gene: TRBJ1-2; v_gene: TRBV2; len: 13; d_gene: .; CDR3aa: CASSVLTAYGYPF; CDR3nt: TGTGCCAGCAGTGTCCTGACAGCATATGGCTACCCCTTC